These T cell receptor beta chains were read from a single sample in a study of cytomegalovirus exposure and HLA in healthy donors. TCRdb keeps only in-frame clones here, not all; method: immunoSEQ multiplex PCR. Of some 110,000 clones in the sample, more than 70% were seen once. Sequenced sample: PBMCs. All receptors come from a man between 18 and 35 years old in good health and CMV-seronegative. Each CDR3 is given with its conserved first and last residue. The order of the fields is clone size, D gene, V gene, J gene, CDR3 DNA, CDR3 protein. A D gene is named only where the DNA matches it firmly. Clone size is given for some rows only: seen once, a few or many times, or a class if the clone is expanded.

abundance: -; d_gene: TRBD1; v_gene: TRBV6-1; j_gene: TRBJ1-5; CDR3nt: TGTGCCAGCAGTACCGGGACAGTGAAAAATCAGCCCCAGCATTTT; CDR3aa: CASSTGTVKNQPQHF
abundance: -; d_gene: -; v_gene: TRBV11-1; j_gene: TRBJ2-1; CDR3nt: TGTGCCAGCAGCACACCGGGGATGGGGTTCCATGAGCAGTTCTTC; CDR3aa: CASSTPGMGFHEQFF
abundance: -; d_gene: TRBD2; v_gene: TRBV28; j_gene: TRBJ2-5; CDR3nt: TGTGCCAGCAGTTCTAGCGGGGGGGTAGAGACCCAGTACTTC; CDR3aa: CASSSSGGVETQYF
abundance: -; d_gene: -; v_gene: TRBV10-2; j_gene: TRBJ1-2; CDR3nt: TGCGCCAGCAGTGAGTTGCGGGGGGCCTTTGGCTACACCTTC; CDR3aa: CASSELRGAFGYTF
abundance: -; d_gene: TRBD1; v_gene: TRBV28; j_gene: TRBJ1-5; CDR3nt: TGTGCCAGCAGTTTTCAGGACAGGCCTAATCAGCCCCAGCATTTT; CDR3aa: CASSFQDRPNQPQHF
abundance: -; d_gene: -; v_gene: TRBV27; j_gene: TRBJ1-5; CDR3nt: TGTGCCAGCAGTGCAGGGAATCAGCCCCAGCATTTT; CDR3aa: CASSAGNQPQHF
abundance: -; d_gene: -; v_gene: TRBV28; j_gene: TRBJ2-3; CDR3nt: TGTGCCAGCAGTTTAAGGGGCGGCGGGAAGGCAGATACGCAGTATTTT; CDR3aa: CASSLRGGGKADTQYF
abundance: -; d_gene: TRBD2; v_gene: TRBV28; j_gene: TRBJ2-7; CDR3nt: TGTGCCAGCAGCCGACTAGCAGGCGAGCAGTACTTC; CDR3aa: CASSRLAGEQYF
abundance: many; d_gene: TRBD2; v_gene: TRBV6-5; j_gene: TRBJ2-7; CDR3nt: TGTGCCAGCAACCGCGGGACTAGCGGAGACTACGAGCAGTACTTC; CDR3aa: CASNRGTSGDYEQYF
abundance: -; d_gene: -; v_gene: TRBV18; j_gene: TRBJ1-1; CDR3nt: TGTGCCAGCTCAAATTCCGGTGAAGCTTTCTTT; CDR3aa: CASSNSGEAFF
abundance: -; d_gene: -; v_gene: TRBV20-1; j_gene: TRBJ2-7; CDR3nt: TGCAGTGCTAGGTCTGACAGCGAGCAGTACTTC; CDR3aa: CSARSDSEQYF
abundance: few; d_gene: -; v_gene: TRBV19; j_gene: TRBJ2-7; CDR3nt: TGTGCCAGTAGTCCCCTTGTTGGGAGCTCCTACGAGCAGTACTTC; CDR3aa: CASSPLVGSSYEQYF
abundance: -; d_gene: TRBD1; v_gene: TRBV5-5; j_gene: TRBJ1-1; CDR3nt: TGTGCCAGCAGCTTCAACAGGGGGCTGACTGAAGCTTTCTTT; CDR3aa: CASSFNRGLTEAFF
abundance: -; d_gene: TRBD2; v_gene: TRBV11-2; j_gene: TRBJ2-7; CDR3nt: TGTGCCAGCAGCTCCCCCCAACGGGAGGATCCCTACGAGCAGTACTTC; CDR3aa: CASSSPQREDPYEQYF
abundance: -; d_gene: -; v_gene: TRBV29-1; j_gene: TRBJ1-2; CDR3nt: TGCAGCGCTGTGGGGGGACCACGGGGCTATGGCTACACCTTC; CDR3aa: CSAVGGPRGYGYTF
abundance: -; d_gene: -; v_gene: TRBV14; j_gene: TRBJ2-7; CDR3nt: TGTGCCAGCAGCCTCACGTCGACACTGGCCTACGAGCAGTACTTC; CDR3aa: CASSLTSTLAYEQYF
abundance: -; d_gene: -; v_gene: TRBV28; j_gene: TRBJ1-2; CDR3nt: TGTGCCAGCGAGGGAACTGGTGGCTACACCTTC; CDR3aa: CASEGTGGYTF
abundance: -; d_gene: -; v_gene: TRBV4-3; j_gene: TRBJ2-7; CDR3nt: TGCGCCAGCAGCTCAAACTACGAGCAGTACTTC; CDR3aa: CASSSNYEQYF
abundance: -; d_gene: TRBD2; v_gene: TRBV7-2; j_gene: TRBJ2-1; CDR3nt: TGTGCCAGCAGCGCTCGACTAGCGGGAGGCCCATACAATGAGCAGTTCTTC; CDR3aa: CASSARLAGGPYNEQFF
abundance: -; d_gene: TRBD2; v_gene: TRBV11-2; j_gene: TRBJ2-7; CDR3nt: TGTGCCAGCAGCGAGAGCGGGGGACCCTACGAGCAGTACTTC; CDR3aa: CASSESGGPYEQYF
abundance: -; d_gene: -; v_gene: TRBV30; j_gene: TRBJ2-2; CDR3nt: TGTGCCTGGAGTGTCGGAGGATACGCCGGGGAGCTGTTTTTT; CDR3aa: CAWSVGGYAGELFF
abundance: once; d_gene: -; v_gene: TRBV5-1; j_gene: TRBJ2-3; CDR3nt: TGCGCCAGCTCCTATTTCACAGATACGCAGTATTTT; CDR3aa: CASSYFTDTQYF
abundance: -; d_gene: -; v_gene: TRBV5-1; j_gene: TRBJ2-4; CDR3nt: TGCGCCAGCAGCTTGGGGCGGGGACTAGCCAAAAACATTCAGTACTTC; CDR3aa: CASSLGRGLAKNIQYF
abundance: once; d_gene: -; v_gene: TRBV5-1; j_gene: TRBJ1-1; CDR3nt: TGCGCCAGCAGCCCCGGGGGGGCCACTGAAGCTTTCTTT; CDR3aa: CASSPGGATEAFF
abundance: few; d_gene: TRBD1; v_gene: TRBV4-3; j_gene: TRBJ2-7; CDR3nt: TGCGCCAGCAGCCCGGGACAGGGGGCCTCCTACGAGCAGTACTTC; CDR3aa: CASSPGQGASYEQYF
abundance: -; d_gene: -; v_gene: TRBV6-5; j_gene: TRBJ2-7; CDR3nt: TGTGCCAGCAGTTACGTACAGGGTAGCTCCTACGAGCAGTACTTC; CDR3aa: CASSYVQGSSYEQYF
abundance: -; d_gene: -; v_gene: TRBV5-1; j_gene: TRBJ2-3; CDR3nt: TGCGCCAGCGTGGACAGCGATGCCACAGATACGCAGTATTTT; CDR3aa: CASVDSDATDTQYF
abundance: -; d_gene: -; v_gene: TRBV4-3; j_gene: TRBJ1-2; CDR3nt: TGCGCCAGCAGTCGCTTTGACCTAGATTATGGCTACACCTTC; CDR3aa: CASSRFDLDYGYTF
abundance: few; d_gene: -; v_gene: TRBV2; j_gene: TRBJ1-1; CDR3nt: TGTGCCAGCAGTGAGTATGGCTCTGAAGCTTTCTTT; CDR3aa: CASSEYGSEAFF
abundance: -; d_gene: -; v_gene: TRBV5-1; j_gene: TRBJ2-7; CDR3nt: TGCGCCAGCAGCGTTGGGACTGACTACGAGCAGTACTTC; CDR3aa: CASSVGTDYEQYF
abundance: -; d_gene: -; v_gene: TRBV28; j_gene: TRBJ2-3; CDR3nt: TGTGCCAGCAGTTTTAGTTACACGCAGTATTTT; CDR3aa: CASSFSYTQYF
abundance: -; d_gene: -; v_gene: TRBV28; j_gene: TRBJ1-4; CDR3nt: TGTGCCAGCAGTTTGTCAGGGTTTAATGAAAAACTGTTTTTT; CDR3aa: CASSLSGFNEKLFF
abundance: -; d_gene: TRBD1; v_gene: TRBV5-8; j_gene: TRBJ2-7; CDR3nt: TGTGCCAGCAGCTTTTTCGGGACAGGGGGTTACGAGCAGTACTTC; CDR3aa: CASSFFGTGGYEQYF
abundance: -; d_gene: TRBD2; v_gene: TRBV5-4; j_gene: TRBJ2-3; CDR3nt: TGTGCCAGCAGTAGTGGACTAGCGGGGACAGATACGCAGTATTTT; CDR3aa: CASSSGLAGTDTQYF
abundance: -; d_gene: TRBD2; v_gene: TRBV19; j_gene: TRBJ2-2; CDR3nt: TGTGCCACGAACACGGGACTACTACCTAGTAGAGGGACCGGGGAGCTGTTTTTT; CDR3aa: CATNTGLLPSRGTGELFF
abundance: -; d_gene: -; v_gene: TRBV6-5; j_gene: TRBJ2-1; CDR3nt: TGTGCCAGCAGTTACTCGTCCCAGAACAATGAGCAGTTCTTC; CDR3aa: CASSYSSQNNEQFF
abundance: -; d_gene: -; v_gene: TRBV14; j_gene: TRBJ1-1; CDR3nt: TGTGCCAGCAGCAACCTAGGGGGGAACACTGAAGCTTTCTTT; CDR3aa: CASSNLGGNTEAFF
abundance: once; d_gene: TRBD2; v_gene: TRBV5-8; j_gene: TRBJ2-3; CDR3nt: TGTGCCAGCAGCTTGTTCCTTAGCCTAGCGGACTCCACAGATACGCAGTATTTT; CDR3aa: CASSLFLSLADSTDTQYF
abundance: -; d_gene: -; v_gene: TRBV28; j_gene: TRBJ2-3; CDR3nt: TGTGCCAGCAGGCTTGGGGGCGATACGCAGTATTTT; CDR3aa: CASRLGGDTQYF
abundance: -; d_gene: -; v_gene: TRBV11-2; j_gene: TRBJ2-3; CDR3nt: TGTGCCAGCAGCTTAGATCTGCGAAATACGCAGTATTTT; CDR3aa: CASSLDLRNTQYF
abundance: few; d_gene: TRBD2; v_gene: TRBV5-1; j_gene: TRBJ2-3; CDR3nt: TGCGCCAGCAGTCCCGGAACGACTAGCGGGGATTTATTCGGCACAGATACGCAGTATTTT; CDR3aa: CASSPGTTSGDLFGTDTQYF
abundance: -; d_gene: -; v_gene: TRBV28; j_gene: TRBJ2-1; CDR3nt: TGTGCCAGCAGTTTAAGGACAGTGTATGAGCAGTTCTTC; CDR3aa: CASSLRTVYEQFF
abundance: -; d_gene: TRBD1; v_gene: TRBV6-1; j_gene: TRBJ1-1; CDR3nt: TGTGCCAGCAGTGAGACAGGGTATGGTGAAGCTTTCTTT; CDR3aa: CASSETGYGEAFF
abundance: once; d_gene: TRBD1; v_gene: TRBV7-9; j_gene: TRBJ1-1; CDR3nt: TGTGCCAGCAGCTTGGACAGGGGGCCGGGAACTGAAGCTTTCTTT; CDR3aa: CASSLDRGPGTEAFF
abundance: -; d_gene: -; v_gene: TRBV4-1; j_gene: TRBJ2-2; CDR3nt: TGCGCCAGCAGCCCAATTCAGGACAGACCGAACACCGGGGAGCTGTTTTTT; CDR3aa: CASSPIQDRPNTGELFF